Presented here are 25 T cell receptor beta chains from one specimen sequenced in a study of radiation and T cells in renal cell carcinoma. Regarding time point: blood 4 weeks post-SBRT, at nephrectomy. Sample treatment: 15 Gy SBRT to primary tumor, nephrectomy 4 weeks later. Method: immunoSEQ multiplex PCR; TCRdb's copy keeps in-frame clones and lacks some. The table has around 81,000 clones, 70% to 90% seen once. Source: blood, taken from a patient whose treatment included radiotherapy and nephrectomy. The receptor source for this set is a man aged 45-65 years with renal cell carcinoma.

DNA for the CDR3: TGTGCCAGCAGAAAAGGGGGCGGACACTCCTACGAGCAGTACTTC. This encodes CASRKGGGHSYEQYF. J is TRBJ2-7 and V is TRBV7-2, with TRBD1 matching 7 bases. V dropped 6 bases and J dropped 0; count of bases not matched to a gene: 8. Looked up from germline, CDR1 is SGHTA and CDR2 is FQGNSA. The CDR3 runs 15 residues. The full variable domain, its missing parts supplied by reference TRBV7-2 and TRBJ2-7, is GAGVSQSPSNKVTEKGKDVELRCDPISGHTALYWYRQSLGQGLEFLIYFQGNSAPDKSGLPSDRFSAERTGGSVSTLTIQRTQQEDSAVYLCASRKGGGHSYEQYFGPGTRLTVT.

The chain links TRBV7-8 to TRBJ1-6, with D maybe TRBD1 (5 bases). The CDR3 covers 13 residues. The germline gives CDR1 SGHVS, CDR2 FQNEAQ. V was clipped by 5 bases and J by 9 bases, with 11 bases between them. The CDR3 loop is CASSLQGGSPLHF. Written as DNA, the CDR3 is TGTGCCAGCAGCCTGCAGGGAGGTTCACCCCTCCACTTT.

The chain carries TRBV5-1 and TRBJ1-4; 7 bases fit TRBD1. Germline trimming cut 4 bases from V and 0 bases from J; bases unmatched to any gene: 6. CDR1 and CDR2 (germline): SGHRS, YFSETQ. This CDR3 spans 16 amino acids. CDR3 nucleotides: TGCGCCAGCAGCCGTGACAGGGTTGCAACTAATGAAAAACTGTTTTTT. This codes for CASSRDRVATNEKLFF.

The gene calls are TRBV29-1 and TRBJ2-1; 13 bases map to TRBD2. Looked up from germline, CDR1 is SQVTM and CDR2 is ANQGSEA. CDR3 length: 14 residues. J gave up 10 bases and V 7 bases, and 10 bases lay outside the gene matches. Here the CDR3 DNA reads TGCAGCGCCAACTCAGGACTAGCGGGAGAAGAGCAGTTCTTC. The encoded protein is CSANSGLAGEEQFF.

V usage is TRBV14 and J usage is TRBJ2-1; 9 bases fit TRBD2. CDR1 and CDR2 from the germline V gene are SGHDN and FVKESK. Trimming took 1 base from V and 3 from J; bases not matched to a gene: 13. The length of the CDR3 is 19 residues. CDR3 in amino acids: CASSQGRTSGRQFYNEQFF. The CDR3 DNA sequence: TGTGCCAGCAGCCAAGGAAGAACTAGCGGGCGCCAATTCTACAATGAGCAGTTCTTC.

The V gene is TRBV6-5, the J gene TRBJ2-7, with D possibly being TRBD1 or TRBD2 (5 bases each). The V end lost 6 bases, the J end lost 1 base, and 16 bases lay between the germline ends. The CDR3 has 15 residues. Germline values: CDR1 MNHEY, CDR2 SVGAGI. CDR3 sequence reads: CASSPQTGGSYEQYF. CDR3 bases: TGTGCCAGCAGCCCGCAGACTGGGGGATCCTACGAGCAGTACTTC.

This chain uses TRBV5-1 with TRBJ1-1; 8 bases are a match to TRBD1. CDR3 length: 13 amino acids. J gave up 4 bases and V 6 bases, and 5 bases lay outside the gene matches. The germline gives CDR1 SGHRS, CDR2 YFSETQ. Here the CDR3 DNA reads TGCGCCAGCACCGCAGGGGGCCCCACTGAAGCTTTCTTT. This codes for CASTAGGPTEAFF.

V is TRBV27 and J is TRBJ2-7; a possible D gene is TRBD2 (6 bases). This CDR3 region has 12 residues. Germline CDR1 is MNHEY and CDR2 is SMNVEV (reference sequence). The V gene lost 9 bases and the J gene lost 5 bases, with 14 bases spanning the gap. The CDR3 loop reads CASTSSSNEQYF. As DNA, the CDR3 is TGTGCCAGTACTAGCTCGTCCAACGAGCAGTACTTC.

Only a few counts were recorded for this clone. This rearrangement joins TRBV5-1 to TRBJ2-1; 9 nucleotides match TRBD2. The CDR3 totals 14 residues. The germline V gene encodes CDR1 SGHRS and CDR2 YFSETQ. With 4 bases clipped from V and 11 bases from J, the junction kept 10 bases outside the gene matches. The DNA for the CDR3 is TGCGCCAGCAGCCGACTAGCGGATACAATGAAGCAGTTCTTC. Translation gives CASSRLADTMKQFF.

This sequence joins TRBV4-1 and TRBJ1-5; TRBD1 matches 8 bases. Germline assignment: CDR1 MGHRA and CDR2 YSYEKL. The V gene end was trimmed by 0 bases and the J gene end by 7 bases; junction bases not matched to a gene: 8. The CDR3 runs 16 residues. This CDR3 is CASSQDFSGGWQPQHF. The CDR3 bases are TGCGCCAGCAGCCAAGATTTCTCAGGGGGCTGGCAGCCCCAGCATTTT.

This chain connects TRBV19 to TRBJ1-3; 8 nucleotides align to TRBD1. Germline V gene data show CDR1 as LNHDA and CDR2 as SQIVND (reference sequence). Germline trimming cut 8 bases from V and 0 bases from J; bases unmatched to any gene: 6. There are 15 residues in the CDR3. This chain's CDR3 is CASGQGSNSGNTIYF. The CDR3 nucleotides read TGTGCCAGTGGACAGGGTTCTAACTCTGGAAACACCATATATTTT.

This clone has a single count. The chain links TRBV5-4 to TRBJ2-7, with TRBD2 as a possible D gene (6 bases). Germline values: CDR1 SGHNT, CDR2 YYREEE (reference sequence). V lost 4 bases to trimming and J lost 0 bases, with 8 bases between them. There are 13 residues in the CDR3. CDR3 sequence: CASSGGSSYEQYF. The DNA of the CDR3 is TGTGCCAGCAGCGGGGGGAGCTCCTACGAGCAGTACTTC.

V gene TRBV7-8 combines with J gene TRBJ1-2, with D unresolved. From germline, CDR1 is SGHVS and CDR2 FQNEAQ. Trimming removed 1 base from V and 7 bases from J, with 16 bases in between. This CDR3 is built from 15 residues. The DNA of the CDR3 is TGTGCCAGCAGCTTAGTCGGGGATGGGGTTGGTGGCTACACCTTC. Protein sequence: CASSLVGDGVGGYTF.

The chain links TRBV7-2 to TRBJ1-5; D gene ambiguous. V shed 2 bases and J shed 4 bases, with 3 bases lying between them. This CDR3 is built from 12 residues. Germline V gene sequence: CDR1 SGHTA, CDR2 FQGNSA. The CDR3 reads CASSLMNQPQHF. Here the CDR3 DNA reads TGTGCCAGCAGCTTAATGAATCAGCCCCAGCATTTT. The full variable domain, completed using reference TRBV7-2 and TRBJ1-5, is GAGVSQSPSNKVTEKGKDVELRCDPISGHTALYWYRQSLGQGLEFLIYFQGNSAPDKSGLPSDRFSAERTGGSVSTLTIQRTQQEDSAVYLCASSLMNQPQHFGDGTRLSIL.

V and J are TRBV7-2 and TRBJ2-3, with D uncertain. Germline-derived CDR1 and CDR2 are SGHTA and FQGNSA. Between the trimmed V and J ends, which lost 5 bases and 4 bases, there was a span of 7 bases. The CDR3 is 12 amino acids. This CDR3 reads CASSHRPDTQYF. In DNA form, the CDR3 reads TGTGCCAGCAGCCACAGACCAGATACGCAGTATTTT.

This chain connects TRBV10-2 to TRBJ2-7; perhaps TRBD1 as D (5 bases). V was cut by 8 bases and J by 0 bases, with 8 bases left in between. Germline CDR1 WSHSY, CDR2 SAAADI. The CDR3 spans 12 residues. The CDR3 nucleotides are TGCGCCAGCTTCGACAGCTCCTACGAGCAGTACTTC. Translation: CASFDSSYEQYF.

Within the sample, this clone is medium-sized. The chain recombines TRBV28 with TRBJ2-7; D unclear. This CDR3 has 12 residues. The germline CDR1 and CDR2 sequences are MDHEN and SYDVKM. Between the trimmed V and J ends, which lost 2 bases and 1 base, there was a span of 3 bases. The CDR3 protein is CASSLISYEQYF. In nucleotides, the CDR3 is TGTGCCAGCAGTTTAATTTCCTACGAGCAGTACTTC.

The rearrangement joins TRBV5-1 to TRBJ1-1; 9 positions match TRBD1. The CDR3 runs to 16 residues. V trimming: 4 bases; J trimming: 0 bases; junction bases outside the gene matches: 7. The germline V gene has CDR1 SGHRS and CDR2 YFSETQ. CDR3 nucleotides: TGCGCCAGCAGCGGAACAGGGGGCGTTATGAACACTGAAGCTTTCTTT. Protein sequence: CASSGTGGVMNTEAFF.

The chain recombines TRBV19 with TRBJ1-5, with TRBD1 matching 8 bases. This CDR3 is built from 15 residues. Trimming took 3 bases from V and 7 from J; bases not matched to a gene: 8. The germline CDR1 and CDR2 sequences are LNHDA and SQIVND (reference sequence). CDR3 protein: CASSIGQGFEQPQHF. The CDR3 coding sequence is TGTGCCAGTAGTATTGGACAGGGCTTCGAACAGCCCCAGCATTTT.

The chain couples TRBV28 to TRBJ2-5, with D possibly TRBD1 on 5 matching bases. Germline CDR1 MDHEN, CDR2 SYDVKM. This CDR3 spans 16 amino acids. V dropped 6 bases and J dropped 6 bases, with 23 bases sitting between them. The CDR3 bases are TGTGCCAGCAGCCTCCAGCAGATTAGGACACGGAAGACCCAGTACTTC. It is translated as CASSLQQIRTRKTQYF.

The chain joins TRBV5-1 to TRBJ2-2; 10 bases align to TRBD2. Trimming at V came to 1 base and at J to 7 bases, leaving 4 bases not matched to a gene. Germline V CDR1 and CDR2: SGHRS, YFSETQ. The CDR3 has 15 amino acids. The CDR3: CASSLTSGTDGELFF. The DNA for the CDR3 is TGCGCCAGCAGCTTGACTAGCGGGACGGACGGGGAGCTGTTTTTT.

The table lists this clone with a few counts. V gene TRBV5-1 combines with J gene TRBJ2-1; 7 bases align to TRBD1. Germline CDR1 and CDR2: SGHRS and YFSETQ. After removal of 0 bases from V and 3 bases from J, the junction contained 6 bases not matched to a gene. CDR3 length: 16 residues. The CDR3, as DNA: TGCGCCAGCAGCTTGGAGCCCCGACAGGGCTACAATGAGCAGTTCTTC. It encodes CASSLEPRQGYNEQFF.

This chain joins TRBV6-5 and TRBJ1-3; maybe TRBD1 (6 bases). Per the germline V gene, CDR1 is MNHEY and CDR2 is SVGAGI. Deletions cut 6 bases from V and 0 bases from J, with 12 bases between. The CDR3 spans 15 residues. The CDR3 here is CASSTTGGSGNTIYF. The DNA of the CDR3 is TGTGCCAGCAGCACGACAGGAGGCTCTGGAAACACCATATATTTT.

The rearrangement uses TRBV28 and TRBJ2-7; unclear D gene. The V and J ends lost 7 bases and 3 bases respectively, with 25 bases between them. The V gene's germline CDR1 is MDHEN and CDR2 SYDVKM. The CDR3 has 17 amino acids. The CDR3 sequence is CASNPLLRALGHYEQYF. CDR3 sequence (DNA): TGTGCCAGCAATCCCCTTTTAAGGGCCCTAGGTCACTACGAGCAGTACTTC.

The chain couples TRBV2 to TRBJ2-1, with TRBD1 identical over 12 bases. The J segment lost 3 bases and the V segment lost 4 bases, leaving 10 bases of the junction unmatched. CDR3 length: 18 residues. The germline gives CDR1 SNHLY, CDR2 FYNNEI. CDR3 amino acids: CASSGGGTGGVFYNEQFF. For the CDR3, the DNA is TGTGCCAGCAGTGGTGGGGGGACAGGGGGCGTTTTCTACAATGAGCAGTTCTTC.